The T cell receptor (beta chain) described here comes from a study of T cells after yellow fever vaccination. V lost 0 bases and J lost 9, with 14 bases in between. Germline lookup yields CDR1 GTSNPN and CDR2 SVGIG (reference sequence). CDR3 size: 13 residues. TCRdb recomputed calls from the 5' RACE reads with MiXCR, one row per CDR3 protein. The table lists approximately 550,000 distinct CDR3 sequences, about 19% of them singletons, with 14% in the top ten. This clonotype was obtained from a man between 25 and 39 years old who received the YFV17D yellow fever vaccine. V is TRBV30 and J is TRBJ2-5; unclear D gene. Specimen: PBMCs, collected 15 days after the yellow fever booster vaccination. The CDR3 coding sequence is TGTGCCTGGAGTGTAACTCTCCTCGCGCCCCAGTACTTC. It yields the protein CAWSVTLLAPQYF.